This note documents a single T cell receptor (beta chain) sequence. This entry belongs to a study of blood T cell repertoires in COVID-19. As for the study in general: T cells, B-cell-depleted T cells, or PBMCs provided the cDNA or gDNA that served as material.

Assay: immunoSEQ multiplex PCR; the TCRdb copy retains only in-frame clones and omits some. The sample includes approximately 180,000 clones, about 72% seen only once; the top ten take roughly 17%. Trimming left V 4 bases short and J 4 bases short, with 19 bases between. The CDR3 length is 16 residues. The germline CDR1 and CDR2 sequences are SEHNR and FQNEAQ (reference sequence). The chain joins TRBV7-9 to TRBJ1-2; the D is unclear. Sequencing was carried out using PBMCs or T cells enriched from blood (not recorded which). The clonotype comes from a woman between 50 and 59 years old who had recovered from COVID-19. The CDR3 coding sequence is TGTGCCAGCAGCTCTGTCAAGGGAGGAAACGTCTATGGCTACACCTTC. It translates to CASSSVKGGNVYGYTF.